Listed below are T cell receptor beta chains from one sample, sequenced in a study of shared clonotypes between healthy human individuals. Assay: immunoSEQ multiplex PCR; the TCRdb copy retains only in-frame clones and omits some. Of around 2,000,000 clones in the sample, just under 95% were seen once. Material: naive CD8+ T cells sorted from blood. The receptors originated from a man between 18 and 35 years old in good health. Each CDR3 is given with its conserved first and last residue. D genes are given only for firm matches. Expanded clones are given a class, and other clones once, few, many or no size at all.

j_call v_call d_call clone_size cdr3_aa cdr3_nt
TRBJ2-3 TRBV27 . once CASSSYGAEVSTDTQYF TGTGCCAGCAGTTCATACGGGGCGGAGGTTAGCACAGATACGCAGTATTTT
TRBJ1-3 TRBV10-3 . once CAISGAMGSGNTIYF TGTGCCATCAGTGGCGCGATGGGCTCTGGAAACACCATATATTTT
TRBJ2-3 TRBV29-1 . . CSVDPLGTDTQYF TGCAGCGTTGATCCGCTAGGCACAGATACGCAGTATTTT
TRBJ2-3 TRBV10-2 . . CASSTLTGTSTDTQYF TGCGCCAGCAGTACTCTGACAGGCACTAGCACAGATACGCAGTATTTT
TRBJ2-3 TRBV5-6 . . CASSRVVAAGDTQYF TGTGCCAGCAGCAGAGTGGTAGCCGCGGGAGATACGCAGTATTTT
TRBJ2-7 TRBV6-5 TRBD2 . CASSTSGRDYEQYF TGTGCCAGCAGTACTAGCGGGAGGGACTACGAGCAGTACTTC
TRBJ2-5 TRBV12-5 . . CASGLGQGKWETQYF TGTGCTAGTGGTTTAGGTCAGGGTAAATGGGAGACCCAGTACTTC
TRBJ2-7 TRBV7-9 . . CASSEGKAYEQYF TGTGCCAGCAGTGAGGGAAAGGCCTACGAGCAGTACTTC
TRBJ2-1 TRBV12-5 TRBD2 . CASGPWTSGVDEQFF TGTGCTAGTGGTCCCTGGACTAGCGGGGTCGATGAGCAGTTCTTC
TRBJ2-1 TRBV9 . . CASSTPLTSYSYNEQFF TGTGCCAGCAGCACCCCTCTGACGAGCTATAGTTACAATGAGCAGTTCTTC
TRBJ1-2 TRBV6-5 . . CASRFSDKSNGYTF TGTGCCAGCAGGTTTTCGGACAAGTCAAATGGCTACACCTTC
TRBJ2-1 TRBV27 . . CASSLWGGLSYNEQFF TGTGCCAGCAGTTTATGGGGGGGGCTCTCCTACAATGAGCAGTTCTTC
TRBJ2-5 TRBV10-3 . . CAISESAGLETQYF TGTGCCATCAGTGAGTCCGCAGGGCTAGAGACCCAGTACTTC
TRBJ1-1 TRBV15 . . CATSRGPGLGGNTEAFF TGTGCCACCAGCAGAGGCCCGGGCTTAGGGGGGAACACTGAAGCTTTCTTT
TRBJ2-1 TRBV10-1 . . CASSEYQGGKDEQFF TGCGCCAGCAGTGAGTACCAGGGGGGCAAGGATGAGCAGTTCTTC
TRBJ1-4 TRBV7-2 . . CASSQESPASYEKLFF TGTGCCAGCAGCCAAGAATCACCGGCGTCCTATGAAAAACTGTTTTTT
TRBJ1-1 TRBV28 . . CASSLSRGYTEAFF TGTGCCAGCAGTTTATCGCGGGGGTACACTGAAGCTTTCTTT
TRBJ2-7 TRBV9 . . CASSPSDSYEQYF TGTGCCAGCAGCCCCTCGGACAGTTACGAGCAGTACTTC
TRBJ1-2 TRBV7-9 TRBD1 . CASSLGQGNYGYTF TGTGCCAGCAGCTTAGGACAGGGAAACTATGGCTACACCTTC
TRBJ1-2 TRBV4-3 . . CASSQDSGAGYGYTF TGCGCCAGCAGCCAAGATTCAGGGGCGGGCTATGGCTACACCTTC
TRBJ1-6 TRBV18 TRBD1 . CASSRAGTGDSPLHF TGTGCCAGCTCACGCGCCGGGACAGGGGATTCACCCCTCCACTTT
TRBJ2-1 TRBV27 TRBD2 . CASSSIAGAGDEQFF TGTGCCAGCAGTTCTATAGCGGGGGCGGGGGATGAGCAGTTCTTC
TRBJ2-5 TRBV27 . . CASHRGGGETQYF TGTGCCAGCCACCGCGGGGGCGGTGAGACCCAGTACTTC
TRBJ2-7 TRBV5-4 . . CASSHDITYEQYF TGTGCCAGCAGCCACGACATAACCTACGAGCAGTACTTC
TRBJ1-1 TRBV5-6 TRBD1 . CASSLLIGQGVYGDTEAFF TGTGCCAGCAGCTTGCTGATCGGACAGGGGGTGTATGGGGACACTGAAGCTTTCTTT
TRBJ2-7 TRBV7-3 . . CASSFGGFGEQYF TGTGCCAGCAGCTTTGGGGGGTTTGGCGAGCAGTACTTC
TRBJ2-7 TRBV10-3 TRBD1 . CAISALDRGHNYEQYF TGTGCCATCAGTGCGCTCGACAGGGGGCACAACTACGAGCAGTACTTC
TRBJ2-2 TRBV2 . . CASSDLGGELFF TGTGCCAGCAGTGACTTGGGGGGGGAGCTGTTTTTT
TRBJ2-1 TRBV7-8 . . CASSVSGTPYNEQFF TGTGCCAGCAGCGTATCCGGGACACCTTACAATGAGCAGTTCTTC
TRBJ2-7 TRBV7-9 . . CASSLGGPSYEQYF TGTGCCAGCAGCTTAGGGGGTCCCTCCTACGAGCAGTACTTC
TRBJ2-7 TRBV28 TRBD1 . CASRRTGGIYEQYF TGTGCCAGCAGACGGACAGGGGGCATATACGAGCAGTACTTC
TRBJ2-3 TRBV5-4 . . CASSLLASDTQYF TGTGCCAGCAGCTTGTTAGCGAGCGATACGCAGTATTTT
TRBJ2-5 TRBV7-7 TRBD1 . CASSTGVQETQYF TGTGCTAGCAGCACAGGGGTCCAAGAGACCCAGTACTTC
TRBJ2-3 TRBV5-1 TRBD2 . CASSSPPGRAEGDTQYF TGCGCCAGCAGCTCCCCCCCGGGGAGGGCGGAAGGAGATACGCAGTATTTT
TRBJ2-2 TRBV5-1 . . CASSLGQTNTGELFF TGCGCCAGCAGCTTGGGTCAGACGAACACCGGGGAGCTGTTTTTT
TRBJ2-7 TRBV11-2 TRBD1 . CASSLEGQGVNEQYF TGTGCCAGCAGCTTAGAGGGACAGGGTGTAAACGAGCAGTACTTC
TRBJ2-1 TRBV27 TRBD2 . CASSGLAGVSYNEQFF TGTGCCAGCAGTGGACTAGCGGGCGTCTCCTACAATGAGCAGTTCTTC
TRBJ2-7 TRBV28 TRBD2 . CASSFSTSGYSYEQYF TGTGCCAGCAGTTTCTCGACTAGCGGTTACTCCTACGAGCAGTACTTC
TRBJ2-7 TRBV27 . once CASSMNSGTGSYEQYF TGTGCCAGCAGCATGAACTCCGGGACTGGCTCCTACGAGCAGTACTTC
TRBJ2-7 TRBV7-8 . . CASSHRDHLSYEQYF TGTGCCAGCAGCCACCGGGACCACTTATCCTACGAGCAGTACTTC
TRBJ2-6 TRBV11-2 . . CASSHLGALSSGANVLTF TGTGCCAGCAGCCACCTAGGGGCCCTTTCCTCTGGGGCCAACGTCCTGACTTTC
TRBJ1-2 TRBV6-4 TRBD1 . CASRARDSSNYGYTF TGTGCCAGCAGGGCGCGGGACAGCTCTAACTATGGCTACACCTTC
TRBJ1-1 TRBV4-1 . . CASSQDWPFMNTEAFF TGCGCCAGCAGCCAAGACTGGCCCTTTATGAACACTGAAGCTTTCTTT
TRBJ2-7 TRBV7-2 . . CASSLDWGNEQYF TGTGCCAGCAGCTTAGACTGGGGGAACGAGCAGTACTTC
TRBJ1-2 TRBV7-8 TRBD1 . CASSLGTDLYYGYTF TGTGCCAGCAGCCTGGGGACAGATCTCTACTATGGCTACACCTTC
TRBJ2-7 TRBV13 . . CASSPSRSYEQYF TGTGCCAGCAGCCCATCCAGATCCTACGAGCAGTACTTC
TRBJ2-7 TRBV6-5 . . CASSYGTGSAYEQYF TGTGCCAGCAGTTACGGTACAGGGTCCGCCTACGAGCAGTACTTC
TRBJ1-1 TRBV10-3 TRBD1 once CAISEAQGARTEAFF TGTGCCATCAGTGAGGCCCAGGGGGCGCGAACTGAAGCTTTCTTT
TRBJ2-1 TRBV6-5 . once CATNILGANEQFF TGTGCCACCAATATATTAGGGGCCAATGAGCAGTTCTTC
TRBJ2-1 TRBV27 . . CASSPLNMGNEQFF TGTGCCAGCAGTCCGCTTAACATGGGCAATGAGCAGTTCTTC
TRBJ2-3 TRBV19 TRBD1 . CASQITEPGQSTDTQYF TGTGCCAGCCAAATTACCGAACCGGGACAGAGCACAGATACGCAGTATTTT
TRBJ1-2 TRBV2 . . CASSESTTFYGYTF TGTGCCAGCAGTGAAAGTACGACGTTCTATGGCTACACCTTC
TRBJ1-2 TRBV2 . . CASSEEPTFYGYTF TGTGCCAGCAGTGAAGAACCGACATTCTATGGCTACACCTTC
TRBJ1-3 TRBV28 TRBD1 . CASSSRDRVSVWEGNTIYF TGTGCCAGCAGCTCACGGGACAGGGTCAGTGTTTGGGAAGGAAACACCATATATTTT
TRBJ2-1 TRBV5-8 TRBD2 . CASSSGLAGLLEQFF TGTGCCAGCAGCTCCGGACTAGCGGGGTTGCTTGAGCAGTTCTTC
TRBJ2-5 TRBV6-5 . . CASRAEETQYF TGTGCCAGCAGGGCCGAAGAGACCCAGTACTTC